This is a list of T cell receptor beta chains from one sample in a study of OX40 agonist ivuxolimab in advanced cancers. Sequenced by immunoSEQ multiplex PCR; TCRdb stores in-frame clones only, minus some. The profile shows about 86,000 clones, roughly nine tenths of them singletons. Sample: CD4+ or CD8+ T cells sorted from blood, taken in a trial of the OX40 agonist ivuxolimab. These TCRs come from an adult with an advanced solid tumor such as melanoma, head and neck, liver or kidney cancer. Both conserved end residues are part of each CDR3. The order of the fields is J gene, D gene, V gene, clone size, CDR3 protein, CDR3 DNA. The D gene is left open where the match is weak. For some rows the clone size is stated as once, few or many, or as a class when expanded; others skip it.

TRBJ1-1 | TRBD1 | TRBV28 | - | CASSSTGVNTEAFF | TGTGCCAGCAGTTCGACAGGGGTGAACACTGAAGCTTTCTTT
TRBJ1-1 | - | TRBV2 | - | CASSEQGALNTEAFF | TGTGCCAGCAGTGAGCAGGGAGCCCTGAACACTGAAGCTTTCTTT
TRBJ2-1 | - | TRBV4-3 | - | CASSQVNRAEQFF | TGCGCCAGCAGCCAAGTTAACCGAGCGGAGCAGTTCTTC
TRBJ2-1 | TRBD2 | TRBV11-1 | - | CASSPTPGLAGYNEQFF | TGTGCCAGCAGCCCCACCCCGGGACTAGCGGGATACAATGAGCAGTTCTTC
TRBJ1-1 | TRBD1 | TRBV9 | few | CASSNQGDTEAFF | TGTGCCAGCAGCAATCAGGGGGACACTGAAGCTTTCTTT
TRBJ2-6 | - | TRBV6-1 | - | CASSEWGEGANVLTF | TGTGCCAGCAGTGAATGGGGGGAAGGGGCCAACGTCCTGACTTTC
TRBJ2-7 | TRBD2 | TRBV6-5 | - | CASSLAGVSYEQYF | TGTGCCAGCAGTTTAGCGGGAGTATCTTACGAGCAGTACTTC
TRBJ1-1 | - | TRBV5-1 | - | CASSLDRPNTEAFF | TGCGCCAGCAGCTTGGACAGACCAAACACTGAAGCTTTCTTT
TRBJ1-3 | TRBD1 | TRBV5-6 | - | CASSPRQGMRGNTIYF | TGTGCCAGCAGCCCTAGACAGGGGATGCGGGGAAACACCATATATTTT
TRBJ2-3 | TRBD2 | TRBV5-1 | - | CASSLTGGSTDTQYF | TGCGCCAGCAGCTTAACGGGGGGTAGCACAGATACGCAGTATTTT
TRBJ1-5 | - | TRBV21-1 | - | CASSPREAGKGSNQPQHF | TGTGCCAGCAGCCCCCGAGAGGCAGGGAAGGGTAGTAATCAGCCCCAGCATTTT
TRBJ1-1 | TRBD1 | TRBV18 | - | CASSPTGQGTTEAFF | TGTGCCAGCTCACCAACGGGACAGGGAACGACTGAAGCTTTCTTT
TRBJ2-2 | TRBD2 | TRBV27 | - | CASSLFLAGVTGELFF | TGTGCCAGCAGTTTATTTCTAGCGGGAGTGACCGGGGAGCTGTTTTTT
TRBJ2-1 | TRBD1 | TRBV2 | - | CAGLGQGISEQFF | TGTGCCGGTTTGGGACAGGGTATTAGTGAGCAGTTCTTC
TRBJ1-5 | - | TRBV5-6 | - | CASSLIGQGNQPQHF | TGTGCCAGCAGCTTGATTGGGCAGGGCAATCAGCCCCAGCATTTT
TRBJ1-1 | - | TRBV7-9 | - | CASSLDTPNTEAFF | TGTGCCAGCAGCTTAGACACGCCGAACACTGAAGCTTTCTTT
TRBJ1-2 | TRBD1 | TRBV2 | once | CASTDYRQGNGYTF | TGTGCCAGCACCGATTATAGACAGGGTAATGGCTACACCTTC
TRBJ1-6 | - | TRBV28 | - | CASGRDNDSPLHF | TGTGCCAGCGGCAGGGACAACGATTCACCCCTCCACTTT
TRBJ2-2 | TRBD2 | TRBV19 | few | CASTTSEANTGELFF | TGTGCCAGTACTACTAGCGAGGCGAACACCGGGGAGCTGTTTTTT
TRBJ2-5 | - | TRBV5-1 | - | CASSLGTSQETQYF | TGCGCCAGCAGCTTGGGTACCTCCCAAGAGACCCAGTACTTC
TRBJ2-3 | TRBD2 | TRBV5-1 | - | CASSLGLAGSTDTQYF | TGCGCCAGCAGCTTAGGACTAGCGGGGAGCACAGATACGCAGTATTTT
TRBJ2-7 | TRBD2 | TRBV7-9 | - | CASSASGGSSYEQYF | TGTGCCAGCAGCGCTAGCGGGGGCAGCTCCTACGAGCAGTACTTC
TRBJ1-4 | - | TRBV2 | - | CASSEGAQKLFF | TGTGCCAGCAGTGAAGGGGCCCAAAAACTGTTTTTT
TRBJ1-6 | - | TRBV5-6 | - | CASSLGSGVLYNSPLHF | TGTGCCAGCAGCTTGGGCAGTGGTGTTCTCTATAATTCACCCCTCCACTTT
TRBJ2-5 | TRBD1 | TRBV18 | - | CASSPEGARETQYF | TGTGCCAGCTCACCAGAGGGGGCTCGAGAGACCCAGTACTTC
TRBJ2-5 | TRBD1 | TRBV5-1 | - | CASSLEGQGVETQYF | TGCGCCAGCAGCTTGGAAGGACAGGGTGTAGAGACCCAGTACTTC
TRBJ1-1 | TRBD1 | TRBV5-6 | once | CASSLEGQGALWAFF | TGTGCCAGCAGCTTGGAAGGACAGGGGGCATTATGGGCTTTCTTT
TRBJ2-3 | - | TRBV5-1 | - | CASSSLVGRSTDTQYF | TGCGCCAGCAGCTCCCTCGTCGGGCGGAGCACAGATACGCAGTATTTT
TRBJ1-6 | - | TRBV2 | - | CASKIRDSPLHF | TGTGCCAGCAAGATAAGGGATTCACCCCTCCACTTT
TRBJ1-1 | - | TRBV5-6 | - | CASSLTEAFF | TGTGCCAGCAGCTTGACTGAAGCTTTCTTT
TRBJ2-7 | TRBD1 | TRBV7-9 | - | CASSSAWDRGREQYF | TGTGCCAGCAGTTCTGCCTGGGACAGGGGGAGAGAGCAGTACTTC
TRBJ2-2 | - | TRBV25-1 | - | CASTHGEWTGELFF | TGTGCCAGCACCCACGGGGAGTGGACCGGGGAGCTGTTTTTT
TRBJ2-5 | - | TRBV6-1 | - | CASSHLQETQYF | TGTGCCAGCAGTCATTTACAAGAGACCCAGTACTTC
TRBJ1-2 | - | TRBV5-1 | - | CASSLLDDRYTF | TGCGCCAGCAGCCTTTTGGATGACCGCTACACCTTC
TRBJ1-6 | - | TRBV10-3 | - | CAISESRAGDNSPLHF | TGTGCCATCAGTGAGTCGAGGGCAGGGGACAATTCACCCCTCCACTTT
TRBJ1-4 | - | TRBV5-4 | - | CASSLGGGNEKLFF | TGTGCCAGCAGCCTTGGTGGTGGTAATGAAAAACTGTTTTTT
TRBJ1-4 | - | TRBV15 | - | CATSRDMTVNEKLFF | TGTGCCACCAGCAGAGATATGACAGTTAATGAAAAACTGTTTTTT
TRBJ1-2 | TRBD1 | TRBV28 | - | CASSPGQNYGYTF | TGTGCCAGCAGCCCGGGACAGAACTATGGCTACACCTTC
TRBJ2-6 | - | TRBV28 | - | CASSSKTGLAGANVLTF | TGTGCCAGCAGTTCAAAGACGGGGCTAGCTGGGGCCAACGTCCTGACTTTC
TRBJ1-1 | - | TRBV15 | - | CATSRGGVLNTEAFF | TGTGCCACCAGCAGAGGAGGGGTATTGAACACTGAAGCTTTCTTT
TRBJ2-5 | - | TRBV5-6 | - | CASSSLSTETQYF | TGTGCCAGCAGCTCCCTTTCGACAGAGACCCAGTACTTC
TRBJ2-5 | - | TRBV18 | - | CASSYNLSAGQETQYF | TGTGCCAGCTCTTACAACCTGTCGGCAGGGCAAGAGACCCAGTACTTC
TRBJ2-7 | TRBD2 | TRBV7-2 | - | CASRLSSGTSSWEQYF | TGTGCCAGCAGACTATCTAGCGGGACGTCCTCGTGGGAGCAGTACTTC
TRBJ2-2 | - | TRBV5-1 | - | CASGDMGHSTGELFF | TGCGCCAGCGGCGACATGGGACACTCGACCGGGGAGCTGTTTTTT
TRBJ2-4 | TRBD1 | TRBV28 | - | CASSFPQGYTGGPWTKNIQYF | TGTGCCAGCAGTTTTCCCCAAGGGTACACAGGGGGGCCTTGGACCAAAAACATTCAGTACTTC
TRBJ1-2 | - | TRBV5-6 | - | CASSLSAGGGYTF | TGTGCCAGCAGCTTGTCGGCAGGCGGGGGCTACACCTTC
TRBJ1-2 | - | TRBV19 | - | CASSRAARTNYGYTF | TGTGCCAGTAGTAGGGCAGCCAGAACTAACTATGGCTACACCTTC
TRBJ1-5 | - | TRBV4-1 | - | CASSPDEGARLDQPQHF | TGCGCCAGCAGCCCCGATGAAGGGGCGAGGTTGGACCAGCCCCAGCATTTT
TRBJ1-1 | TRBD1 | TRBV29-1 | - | CSVGTDYTEAFF | TGCAGCGTCGGGACAGATTACACTGAAGCTTTCTTT
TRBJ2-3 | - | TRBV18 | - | CASSSRLETQYF | TGTGCCAGCTCATCGAGACTGGAGACGCAGTATTTT
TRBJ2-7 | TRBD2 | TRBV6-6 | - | CASSRRGLAASEQYF | TGTGCCAGCAGCCGCCGGGGACTAGCGGCATCCGAGCAGTACTTC
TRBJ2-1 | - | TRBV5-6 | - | CASSLWRDFYNEQFF | TGTGCCAGCAGCTTGTGGAGAGACTTCTACAATGAGCAGTTCTTC
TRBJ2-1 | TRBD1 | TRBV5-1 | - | CASSWDRNNEQFF | TGCGCCAGCAGCTGGGACAGGAACAATGAGCAGTTCTTC
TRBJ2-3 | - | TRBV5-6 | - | CASSLWGADTQYF | TGTGCCAGCAGCTTGTGGGGAGCAGATACGCAGTATTTT